These T cell receptor beta chains were read from a single sample in a study of T cells in Graves' hyperthyroidism and ophthalmopathy. MiXCR was run by TCRdb on the multiplex PCR reads, yielding one entry per CDR3 protein. The sample shows 530,000 or so distinct CDR3 sequences, roughly a quarter of them seen only once. Sequenced sample: blood. All receptors derive from a woman aged 30 to 39 with Graves' ophthalmopathy. Both conserved end residues are part of each CDR3. A D gene is named only where the DNA matches it firmly. Expanded clones are given a class, and other clones once, few, many or no size at all.

v_gene	d_gene	abundance	j_gene	CDR3nt	CDR3aa
TRBV10-3	-	many	TRBJ2-7	TGTGCCATCAGTGAGTCCCAGGGGAGGTACTTC	CAISESQGRYF
TRBV30	-	many	TRBJ2-5	TGTGCCTGGGGTAGTTCGGCCCAGTACTTC	CAWGSSAQYF
TRBV20-1	-	-	TRBJ1-6	TGCAGTCCCAAGGGTGGGGAGGGATCACCCCTCCACTTT	CSPKGGEGSPLHF
TRBV6-1	TRBD2	-	TRBJ2-7	TGTGCCGGCAGAAGAGGACTAGCGGACTCCTACGAGCAGTACTTC	CAGRRGLADSYEQYF
TRBV20-1	-	many	TRBJ1-5	TGCAGTGCTAGTGAAGGTAGGCCGGATCAGCCCCAGCATTTT	CSASEGRPDQPQHF
TRBV6-2/TRBV6-3	-	once	TRBJ2-2	TGTGCCAGCAGTTACTTCCTGGGCACCGGGGAGCTGTTTTTT	CASSYFLGTGELFF
TRBV28	-	-	TRBJ2-5	TGTGCCAGCAGCAATAGTTGGGCCTCCCAAGAGACCCAGTACTTC	CASSNSWASQETQYF
TRBV6-1	-	many	TRBJ2-5	TGTGCCAGCAGTCCCGAGGGGAGAATCAAAGAGACCCAGTACTTC	CASSPEGRIKETQYF
TRBV2	-	many	TRBJ2-7	TGTGCCAGCAGTCATCCCGTCGGTATGGGGGTTACCTACGAGCAGTACTTC	CASSHPVGMGVTYEQYF
TRBV11-2	TRBD1	few	TRBJ2-3	TGTGCCAGCAGCTCCCAGGGACAGGGGGCCCCAGATACGCAGTATTTT	CASSSQGQGAPDTQYF
TRBV12-3/TRBV12-4	-	many	TRBJ2-5	TGTGCCAGCAGTGCGGGAAGAAAAGAGACCCAGTACTTC	CASSAGRKETQYF
TRBV6-4	-	many	TRBJ1-2	TGTGCCAGCAGTGATTACAGGGCCGGGGGGCATGGCTACACCTTC	CASSDYRAGGHGYTF
TRBV12-3/TRBV12-4	TRBD2	-	TRBJ2-7	TGTGCCAGCAGTTTGGCCCCTTGGGGCGGGAGTTGGTACGAGCAGTACTTC	CASSLAPWGGSWYEQYF
TRBV6-1	-	-	TRBJ2-2	TGTGCCAGCAAGGATGACACTTACACCGGGGAGCTGTTTTTT	CASKDDTYTGELFF
TRBV11-1	-	many	TRBJ1-2	TGTGCCAGCAGCTTAGCAGCGGGGGATGGCTACACCTTC	CASSLAAGDGYTF
TRBV28	TRBD1	-	TRBJ1-1	TGTGCCAGCAGTTCAACTACAGGGGGCGGCACTGAAGCTTTCTTT	CASSSTTGGGTEAFF
TRBV20-1	-	many	TRBJ2-7	TGCAGTGCCAGGCGGGGTGCCAACTCCTACGAGCAGTACTTC	CSARRGANSYEQYF
TRBV6-1	-	many	TRBJ2-6	TGTGCCAGCAGTCTCGGGACGGAAGTAACTCTCCTGACTTTC	CASSLGTEVTLLTF
TRBV7-9	-	-	TRBJ2-7	TGTGCCAGCAGCTTAGAGGTCCGCGAGCAGTACTTC	CASSLEVREQYF
TRBV7-2	-	few	TRBJ2-7	TGTGCCAGCAGCTTAGTTCGGCCAAGCTACGAGCAGTACTTC	CASSLVRPSYEQYF
TRBV6-5	-	many	TRBJ2-2	TGTGCCAGCAGACAGAGGCCGAAGAACACCGGGGAGCTGTTTTTT	CASRQRPKNTGELFF
TRBV30	TRBD1	once	TRBJ1-5	TGTGCCTGGAGTACAGGGGGCAATCAACCCCAGCATTTT	CAWSTGGNQPQHF
TRBV29-1	-	-	TRBJ1-1	TGCAGCGACCACCGCCGGGACCCCCCAGCTTTCTTT	CSDHRRDPPAFF
TRBV13	-	many	TRBJ1-1	TGTGCCAGCAATCCAAGGGGGGGCGGCACTGAAGCTTTCTTT	CASNPRGGGTEAFF
TRBV15	-	many	TRBJ1-1	TGTGCCACCAGCCGCTGGGGGCGTGAAGCTTTCTTT	CATSRWGREAFF
TRBV15	-	few	TRBJ1-1	TGTGCCACCAGCAGAGATCGGGTGTTTGGAGGGACTGAAGCTTTCTTT	CATSRDRVFGGTEAFF
TRBV7-2	-	-	TRBJ1-6	TGTGCCAGCAGCTTAGCGTGGAATTCACCCCTCCACTTT	CASSLAWNSPLHF
TRBV10-3	TRBD1	-	TRBJ2-7	TGTGCCATCAGTGTCAGGTCTGCAGGGGGCTACGAGCAGTACTTC	CAISVRSAGGYEQYF
TRBV29-1	-	-	TRBJ2-7	TGCAGCGTTGTTGGAGTTAATCGATACGAGCAGTACTTC	CSVVGVNRYEQYF
TRBV9	TRBD1	-	TRBJ1-5	TGTGCCAGCAGCGCTGGGGGACAGGGGGGAGGTGCGGGCAATCAGCCCCAGCATTTT	CASSAGGQGGGAGNQPQHF
TRBV3-1	-	-	TRBJ1-1	TGTGCCAGCAGCCAAGATATTGTTAGGGGATCGTCTGAAGCTTTCTTT	CASSQDIVRGSSEAFF
TRBV6-2/TRBV6-3	TRBD1	many	TRBJ1-1	TGTGCCAGCAGCCCGGGGACAGGGGGCGCCTACAGGACTGAAGCTTTCTTT	CASSPGTGGAYRTEAFF
TRBV20-1	TRBD1	many	TRBJ2-7	TGCAGTGCTTCAGCGGTTCAGGGGGCAGGCGACGAGCAGTACTTC	CSASAVQGAGDEQYF
TRBV7-9	TRBD1	many	TRBJ1-2	TGTGCCAGCAGCGAAGACAGGGAAGGCGGCTACACCTTC	CASSEDREGGYTF
TRBV6-5	TRBD1	-	TRBJ2-2	TGTGCCAGCAGTTATGGGACAGGGTTGAACACCGGGGAGCTGTTTTTT	CASSYGTGLNTGELFF
TRBV6-5	-	-	TRBJ1-2	TGTGCCAGCAGTTACTCGACAGGTCCCTATGGCTACACCTTC	CASSYSTGPYGYTF
TRBV20-1	-	few	TRBJ1-2	TGCAGTGCTAGGCGCAGGGCGAACTATGGCTACACCTTC	CSARRRANYGYTF
TRBV29-1	-	-	TRBJ1-1	TGCAGCGTCCAACGACCAGTCAACACTGAAGCTTTCTTT	CSVQRPVNTEAFF
TRBV11-2	-	-	TRBJ2-2	TGTGCCAGCAGCTCAGACCACTCGAACACCGGGGAGCTGTTTTTT	CASSSDHSNTGELFF